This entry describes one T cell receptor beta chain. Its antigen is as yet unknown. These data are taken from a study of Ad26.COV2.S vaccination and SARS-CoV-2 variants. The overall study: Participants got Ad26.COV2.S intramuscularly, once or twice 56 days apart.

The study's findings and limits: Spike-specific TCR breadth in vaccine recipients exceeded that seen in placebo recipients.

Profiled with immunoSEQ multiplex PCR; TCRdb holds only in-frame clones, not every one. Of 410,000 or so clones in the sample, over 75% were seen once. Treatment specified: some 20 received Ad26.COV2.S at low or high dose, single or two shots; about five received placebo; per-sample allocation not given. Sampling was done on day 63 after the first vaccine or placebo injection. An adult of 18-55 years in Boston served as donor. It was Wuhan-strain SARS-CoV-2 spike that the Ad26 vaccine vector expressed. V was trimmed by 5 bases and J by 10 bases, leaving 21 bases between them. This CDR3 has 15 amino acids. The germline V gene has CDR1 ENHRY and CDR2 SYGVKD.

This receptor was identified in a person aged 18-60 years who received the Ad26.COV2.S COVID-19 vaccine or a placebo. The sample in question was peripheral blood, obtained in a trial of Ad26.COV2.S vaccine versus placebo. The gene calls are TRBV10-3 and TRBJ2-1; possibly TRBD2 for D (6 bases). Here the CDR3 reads CAISPGGDKNGEQFF. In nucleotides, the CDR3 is TGTGCCATCAGTCCCGGGGGAGACAAGAATGGCGAGCAGTTCTTC.